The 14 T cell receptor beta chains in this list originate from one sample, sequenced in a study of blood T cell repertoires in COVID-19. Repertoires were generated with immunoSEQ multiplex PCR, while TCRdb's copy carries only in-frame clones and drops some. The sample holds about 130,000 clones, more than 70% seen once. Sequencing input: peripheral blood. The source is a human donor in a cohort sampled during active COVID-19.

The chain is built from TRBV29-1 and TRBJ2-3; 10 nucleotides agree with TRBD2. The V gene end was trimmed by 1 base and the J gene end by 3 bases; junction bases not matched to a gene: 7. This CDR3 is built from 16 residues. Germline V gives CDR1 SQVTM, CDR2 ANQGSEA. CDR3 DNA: TGCAGCGTTGAAGCATCAGCGGGAGGGCCAACAGATACGCAGTATTTT. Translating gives CSVEASAGGPTDTQYF.

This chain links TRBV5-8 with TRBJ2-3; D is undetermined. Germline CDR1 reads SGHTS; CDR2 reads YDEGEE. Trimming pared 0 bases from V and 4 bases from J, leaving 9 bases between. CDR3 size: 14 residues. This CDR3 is CASSLGFGPDTQYF. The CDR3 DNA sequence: TGTGCCAGCAGCTTGGGATTTGGGCCAGATACGCAGTATTTT.

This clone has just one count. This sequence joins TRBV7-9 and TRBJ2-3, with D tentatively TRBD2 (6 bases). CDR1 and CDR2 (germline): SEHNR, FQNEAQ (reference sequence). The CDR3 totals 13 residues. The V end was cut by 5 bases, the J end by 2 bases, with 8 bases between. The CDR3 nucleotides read TGTGCCAGCAGCCGGGACTCCACAGATACGCAGTATTTT. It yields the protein CASSRDSTDTQYF. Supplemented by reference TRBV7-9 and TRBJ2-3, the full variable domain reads DTGVSQNPRHKITKRGQNVTFRCDPISEHNRLYWYRQTLGQGPEFLTYFQNEAQLEKSRLLSDRFSAERPKGSFSTLEIQRTEQGDSAMYLCASSRDSTDTQYFGPGTRLTVL.

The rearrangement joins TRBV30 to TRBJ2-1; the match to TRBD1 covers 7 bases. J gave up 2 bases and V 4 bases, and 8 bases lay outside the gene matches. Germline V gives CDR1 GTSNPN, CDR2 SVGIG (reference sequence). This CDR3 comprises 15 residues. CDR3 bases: TGTGCCTGGATTCCGAGGGGGCACGCCTACAATGAGCAGTTCTTC. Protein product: CAWIPRGHAYNEQFF.

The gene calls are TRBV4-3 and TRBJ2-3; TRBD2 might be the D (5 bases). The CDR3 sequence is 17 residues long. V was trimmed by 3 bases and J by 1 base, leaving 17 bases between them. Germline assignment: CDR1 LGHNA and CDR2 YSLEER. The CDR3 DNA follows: TGCGCCAGCAGCCACGAGGGCCGCCGAATGGGCACAGATACGCAGTATTTT. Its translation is CASSHEGRRMGTDTQYF.

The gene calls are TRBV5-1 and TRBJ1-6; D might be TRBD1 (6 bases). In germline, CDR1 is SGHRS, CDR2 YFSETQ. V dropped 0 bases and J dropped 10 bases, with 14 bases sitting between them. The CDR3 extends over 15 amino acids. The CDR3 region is CASSLETGWASPLHF. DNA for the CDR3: TGCGCCAGCAGCTTGGAAACAGGGTGGGCCTCACCCCTCCACTTT.

CDR3 sequence reads: CASSLGPSTQANTEAFF. CDR3 DNA sequence: TGTGCCAGCAGCTTAGGCCCATCGACACAGGCGAACACTGAAGCTTTCTTT. The J gene is TRBJ1-1, the V gene TRBV13; tentative D call: TRBD1 (5 bases). The CDR3 extends over 17 amino acids. The germline V gene has CDR1 PRHDT and CDR2 FYEKMQ (reference sequence). V lost 0 bases, J lost 1 base, and 15 bases lay in between.

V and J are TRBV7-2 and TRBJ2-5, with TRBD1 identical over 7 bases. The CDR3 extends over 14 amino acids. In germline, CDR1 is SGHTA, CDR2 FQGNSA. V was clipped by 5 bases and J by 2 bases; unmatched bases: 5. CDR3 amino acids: CASSPPRGQETQYF. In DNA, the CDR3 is TGTGCCAGCAGCCCACCCAGGGGGCAAGAGACCCAGTACTTC.

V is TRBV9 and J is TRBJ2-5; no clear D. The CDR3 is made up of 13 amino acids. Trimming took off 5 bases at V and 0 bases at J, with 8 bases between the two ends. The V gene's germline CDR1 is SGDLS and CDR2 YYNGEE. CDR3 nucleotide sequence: TGTGCCAGCAGTCGAGGAGACCAAGAGACCCAGTACTTC. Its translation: CASSRGDQETQYF.

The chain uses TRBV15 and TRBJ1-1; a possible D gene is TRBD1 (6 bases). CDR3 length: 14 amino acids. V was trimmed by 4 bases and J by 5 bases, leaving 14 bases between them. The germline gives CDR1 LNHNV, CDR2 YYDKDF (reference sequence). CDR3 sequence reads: CATSIKQGGTEAFF. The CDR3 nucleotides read TGTGCCACCAGCATTAAACAGGGAGGGACTGAAGCTTTCTTT. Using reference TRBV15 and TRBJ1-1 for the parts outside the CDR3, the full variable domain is DAMVIQNPRYQVTQFGKPVTLSCSQTLNHNVMYWYQQKSSQAPKLLFHYYDKDFNNEADTPDNFQSRRPNTSFCFLDIRSPGLGDTAMYLCATSIKQGGTEAFFGQGTRLTVV.

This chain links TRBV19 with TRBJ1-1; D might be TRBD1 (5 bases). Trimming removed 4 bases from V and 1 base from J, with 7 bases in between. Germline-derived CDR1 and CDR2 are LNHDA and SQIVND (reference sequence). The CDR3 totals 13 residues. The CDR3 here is CASSTQGNTEAFF. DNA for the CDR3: TGTGCCAGTAGTACCCAGGGGAACACTGAAGCTTTCTTT.

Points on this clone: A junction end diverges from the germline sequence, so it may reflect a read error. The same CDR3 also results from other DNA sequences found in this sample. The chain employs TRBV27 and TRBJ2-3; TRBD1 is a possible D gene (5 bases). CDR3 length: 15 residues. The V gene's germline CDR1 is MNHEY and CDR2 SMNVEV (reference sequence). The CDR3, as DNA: TGTGCTAGCAGCATAAACTGGGCGACAGCAGATACGCAGTATTTT. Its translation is CASSINWATADTQYF.

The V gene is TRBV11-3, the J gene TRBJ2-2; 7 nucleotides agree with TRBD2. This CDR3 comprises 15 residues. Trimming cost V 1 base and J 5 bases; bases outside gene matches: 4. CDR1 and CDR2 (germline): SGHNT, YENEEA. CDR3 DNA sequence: TGTGCCAGCAGCTTAGCCCGGGGAGGGACCGGGGAGCTGTTTTTT. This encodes CASSLARGGTGELFF. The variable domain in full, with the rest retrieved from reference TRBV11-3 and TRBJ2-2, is EAGVVQSPRYKIIEKKQPVAFWCNPISGHNTLYWYLQNLGQGPELLIRYENEEAVDDSQLPKDRFSAERLKGVDSTLKIQPAELGDSAVYLCASSLARGGTGELFFGEGSRLTVL.

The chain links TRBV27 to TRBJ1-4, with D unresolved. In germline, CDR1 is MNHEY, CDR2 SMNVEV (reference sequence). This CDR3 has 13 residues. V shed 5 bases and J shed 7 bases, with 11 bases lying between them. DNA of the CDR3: TGTGCCAGCAGTAAAAGACGCGGTGAAAAACTGTTTTTT. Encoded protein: CASSKRRGEKLFF.